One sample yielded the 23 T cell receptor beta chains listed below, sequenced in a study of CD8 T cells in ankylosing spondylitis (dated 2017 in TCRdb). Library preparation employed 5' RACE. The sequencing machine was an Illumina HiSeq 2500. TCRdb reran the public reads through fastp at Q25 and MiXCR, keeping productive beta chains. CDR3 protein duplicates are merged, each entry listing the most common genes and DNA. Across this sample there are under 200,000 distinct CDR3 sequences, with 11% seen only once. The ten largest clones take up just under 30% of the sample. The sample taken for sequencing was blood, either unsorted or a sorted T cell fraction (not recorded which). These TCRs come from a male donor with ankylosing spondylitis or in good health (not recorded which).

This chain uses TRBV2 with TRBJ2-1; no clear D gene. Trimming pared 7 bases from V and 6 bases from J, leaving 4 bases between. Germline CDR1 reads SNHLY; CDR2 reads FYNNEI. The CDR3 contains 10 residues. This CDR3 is CASKVNEQFF. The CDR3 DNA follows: TGTGCCAGCAAGGTCAATGAGCAGTTCTTC.

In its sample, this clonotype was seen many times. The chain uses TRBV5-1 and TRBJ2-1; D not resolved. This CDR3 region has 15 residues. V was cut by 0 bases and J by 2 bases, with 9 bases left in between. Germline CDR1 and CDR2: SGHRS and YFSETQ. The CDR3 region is CASSLDPEPYNEQFF. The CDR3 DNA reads TGCGCCAGCAGCTTGGATCCGGAACCCTACAATGAGCAGTTCTTC.

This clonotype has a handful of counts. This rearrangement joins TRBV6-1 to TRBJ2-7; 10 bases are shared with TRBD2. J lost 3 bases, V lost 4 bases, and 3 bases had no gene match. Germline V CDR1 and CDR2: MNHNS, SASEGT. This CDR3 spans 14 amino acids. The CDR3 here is CASSVSGRFYEQYF. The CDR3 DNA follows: TGTGCCAGCAGTGTTAGCGGGAGGTTCTACGAGCAGTACTTC.

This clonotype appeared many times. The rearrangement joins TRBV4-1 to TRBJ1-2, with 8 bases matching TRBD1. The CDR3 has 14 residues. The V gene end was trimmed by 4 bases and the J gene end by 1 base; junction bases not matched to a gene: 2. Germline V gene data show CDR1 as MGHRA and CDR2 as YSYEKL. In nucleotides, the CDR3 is TGCGCCAGCAGCCCGACAGGGGATAACTATGGCTACACCTTC. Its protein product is CASSPTGDNYGYTF.

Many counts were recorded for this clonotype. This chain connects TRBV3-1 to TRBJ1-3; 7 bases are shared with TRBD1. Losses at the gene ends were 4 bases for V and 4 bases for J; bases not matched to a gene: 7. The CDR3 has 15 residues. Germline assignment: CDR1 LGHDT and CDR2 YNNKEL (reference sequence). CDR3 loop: CASSLGQAYGNTIYF. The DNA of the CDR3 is TGTGCCAGCAGCCTAGGACAGGCCTACGGAAACACCATATATTTT. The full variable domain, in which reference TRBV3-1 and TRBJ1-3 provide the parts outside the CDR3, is DTAVSQTPKYLVTQMGNDKSIKCEQNLGHDTMYWYKQDSKKFLKIMFSYNNKELIINETVPNRFSPKSPDKAHLNLHINSLELGDSAVYFCASSLGQAYGNTIYFGEGSWLTVV.

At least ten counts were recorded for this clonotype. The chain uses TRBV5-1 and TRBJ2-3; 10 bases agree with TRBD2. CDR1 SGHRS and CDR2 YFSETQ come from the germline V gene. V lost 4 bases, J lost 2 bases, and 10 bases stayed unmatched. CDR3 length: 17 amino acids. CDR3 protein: CASSTPLSGRPTDTQYF. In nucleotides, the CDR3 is TGCGCCAGCAGCACCCCCCTTAGCGGGAGGCCCACAGATACGCAGTATTTT.

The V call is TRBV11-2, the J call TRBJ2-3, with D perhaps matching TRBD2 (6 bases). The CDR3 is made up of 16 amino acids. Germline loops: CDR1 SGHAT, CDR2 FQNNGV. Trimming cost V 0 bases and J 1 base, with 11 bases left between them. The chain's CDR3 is CASSLEGWGGTDTQYF. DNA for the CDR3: TGTGCCAGCAGCTTAGAGGGGTGGGGGGGCACAGATACGCAGTATTTT.

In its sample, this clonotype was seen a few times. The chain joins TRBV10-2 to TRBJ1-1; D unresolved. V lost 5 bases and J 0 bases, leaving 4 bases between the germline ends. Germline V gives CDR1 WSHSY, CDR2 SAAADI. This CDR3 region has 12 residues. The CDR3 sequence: CASSRMNTEAFF. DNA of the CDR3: TGCGCCAGCAGTCGCATGAACACTGAAGCTTTCTTT.

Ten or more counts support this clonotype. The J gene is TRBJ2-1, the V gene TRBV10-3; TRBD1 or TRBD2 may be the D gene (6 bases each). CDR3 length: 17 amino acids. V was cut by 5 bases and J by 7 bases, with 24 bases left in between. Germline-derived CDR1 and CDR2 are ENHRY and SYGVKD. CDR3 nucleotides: TGTGCCATCAGTAAACAGGGCGTAACATTGGGGAGGAATGAGCAGTTCTTC. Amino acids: CAISKQGVTLGRNEQFF.

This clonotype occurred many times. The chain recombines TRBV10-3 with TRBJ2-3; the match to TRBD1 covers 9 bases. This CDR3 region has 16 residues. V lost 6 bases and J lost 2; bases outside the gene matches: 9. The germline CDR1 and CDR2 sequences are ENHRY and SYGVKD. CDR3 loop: CAISAGTGSLTDTQYF. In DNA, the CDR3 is TGTGCCATCAGCGCCGGGACAGGGTCCCTCACAGATACGCAGTATTTT.

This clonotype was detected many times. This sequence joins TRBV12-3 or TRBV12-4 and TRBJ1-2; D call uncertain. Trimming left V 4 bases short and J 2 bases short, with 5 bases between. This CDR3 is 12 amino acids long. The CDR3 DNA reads TGTGCCAGCAGTTCGCGCAACTATGGCTACACCTTC. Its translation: CASSSRNYGYTF.

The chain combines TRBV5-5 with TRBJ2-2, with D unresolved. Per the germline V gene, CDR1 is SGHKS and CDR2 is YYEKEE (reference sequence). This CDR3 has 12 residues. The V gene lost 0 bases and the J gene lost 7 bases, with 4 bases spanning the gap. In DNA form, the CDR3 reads TGTGCCAGCAGCTTGGACGACGGGGAGCTGTTTTTT. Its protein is CASSLDDGELFF.

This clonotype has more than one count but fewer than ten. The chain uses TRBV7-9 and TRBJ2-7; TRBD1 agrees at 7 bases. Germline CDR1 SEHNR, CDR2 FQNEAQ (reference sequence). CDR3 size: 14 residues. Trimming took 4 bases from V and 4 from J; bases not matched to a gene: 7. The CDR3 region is CASSSDRPNYEQYF. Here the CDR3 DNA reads TGTGCCAGCAGCTCGGACAGGCCGAATTACGAGCAGTACTTC.

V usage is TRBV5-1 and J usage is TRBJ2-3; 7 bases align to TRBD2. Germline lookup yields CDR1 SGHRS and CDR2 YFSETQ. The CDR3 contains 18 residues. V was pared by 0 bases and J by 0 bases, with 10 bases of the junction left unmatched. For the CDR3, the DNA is TGCGCCAGCAGCTTGGATCTGGCTAGCGGTTCTAGCACAGATACGCAGTATTTT. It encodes CASSLDLASGSSTDTQYF. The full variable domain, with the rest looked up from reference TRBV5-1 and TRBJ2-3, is KAGVTQTPRYLIKTRGQQVTLSCSPISGHRSVSWYQQTPGQGLQFLFEYFSETQRNKGNFPGRFSGRQFSNSRSEMNVSTLELGDSALYLCASSLDLASGSSTDTQYFGPGTRLTVL.

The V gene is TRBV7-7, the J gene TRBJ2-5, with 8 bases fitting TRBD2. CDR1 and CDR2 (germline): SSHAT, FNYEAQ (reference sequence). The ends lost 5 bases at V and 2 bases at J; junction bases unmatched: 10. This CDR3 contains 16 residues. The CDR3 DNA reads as TGTGCCAGCAGCCCCCAAGGAACTAGCGGACAAGAGACCCAGTACTTC. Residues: CASSPQGTSGQETQYF.

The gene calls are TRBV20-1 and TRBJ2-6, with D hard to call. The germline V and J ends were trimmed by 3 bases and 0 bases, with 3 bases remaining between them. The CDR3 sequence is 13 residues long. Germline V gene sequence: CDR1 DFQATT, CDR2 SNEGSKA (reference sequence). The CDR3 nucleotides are TGCAGTGCTAGTGACTCTGGGGCCAACGTCCTGACTTTC. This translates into CSASDSGANVLTF.

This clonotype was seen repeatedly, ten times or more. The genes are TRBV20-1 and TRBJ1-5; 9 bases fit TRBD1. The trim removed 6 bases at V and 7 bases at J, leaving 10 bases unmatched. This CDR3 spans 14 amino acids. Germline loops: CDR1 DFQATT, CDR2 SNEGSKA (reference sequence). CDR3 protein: CSAVDTGGGQPQHF. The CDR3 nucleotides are TGCAGTGCGGTCGATACAGGGGGCGGACAGCCCCAGCATTTT.

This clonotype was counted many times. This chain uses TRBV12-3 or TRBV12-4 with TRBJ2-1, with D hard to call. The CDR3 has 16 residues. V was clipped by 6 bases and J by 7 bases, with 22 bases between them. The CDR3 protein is CASSTVSSSLKNEQFF. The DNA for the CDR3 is TGTGCCAGCAGCACGGTGAGCTCTAGTCTTAAGAATGAGCAGTTCTTC.

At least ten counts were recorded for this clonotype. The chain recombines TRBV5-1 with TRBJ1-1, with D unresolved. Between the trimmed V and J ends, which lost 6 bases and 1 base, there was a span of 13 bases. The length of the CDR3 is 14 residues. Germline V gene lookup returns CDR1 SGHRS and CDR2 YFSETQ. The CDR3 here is CASTTTTANTEAFF. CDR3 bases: TGCGCCAGCACCACAACTACAGCGAACACTGAAGCTTTCTTT.

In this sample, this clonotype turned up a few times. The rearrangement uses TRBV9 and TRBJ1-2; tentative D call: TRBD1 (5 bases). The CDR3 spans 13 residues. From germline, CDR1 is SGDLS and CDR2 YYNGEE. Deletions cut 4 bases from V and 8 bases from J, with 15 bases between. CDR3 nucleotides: TGTGCCAGCAGCCGGGGGACGGAGGGAGGCTACACCTTC. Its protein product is CASSRGTEGGYTF. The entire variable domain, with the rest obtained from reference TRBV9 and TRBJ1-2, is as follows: DSGVTQTPKHLITATGQRVTLRCSPRSGDLSVYWYQQSLDQGLQFLIQYYNGEERAKGNILERFSAQQFPDLHSELNLSSLELGDSALYFCASSRGTEGGYTFGSGTRLTVV.

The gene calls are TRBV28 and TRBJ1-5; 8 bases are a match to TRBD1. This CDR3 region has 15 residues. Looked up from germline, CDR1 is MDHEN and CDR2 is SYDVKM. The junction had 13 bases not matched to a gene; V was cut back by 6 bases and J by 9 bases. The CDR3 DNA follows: TGTGCCAGCAGCCGGCTCTACAGGGGGAGAGGGCCCCAGCATTTT. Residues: CASSRLYRGRGPQHF.

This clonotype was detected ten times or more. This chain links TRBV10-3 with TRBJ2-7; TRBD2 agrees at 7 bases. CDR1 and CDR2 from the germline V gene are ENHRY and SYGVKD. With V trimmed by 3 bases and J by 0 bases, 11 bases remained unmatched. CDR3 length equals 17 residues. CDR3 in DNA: TGTGCCATCAGTGACCGGAGGCTTGGGACTAACTCCTACGAGCAGTACTTC. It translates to CAISDRRLGTNSYEQYF.

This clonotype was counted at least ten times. CDR3 DNA sequence: TGTGCCAGCAGTTTAGACGGGGCGTGGAATGAGCAGTTCTTC. Protein sequence: CASSLDGAWNEQFF. The rearrangement links TRBV12-3 or TRBV12-4 to TRBJ2-1; D may match TRBD1 or TRBD2 (5 bases each). The V end lost 1 base, the J end lost 7 bases, and 11 bases lay between the germline ends. There are 14 residues in the CDR3.